This TCR beta chain was identified in a study of blood T cell repertoires in COVID-19. The overall study: Whether acute or convalescent, the COVID-19 samples came from the United States, Italy and Spain.

The assay was immunoSEQ multiplex PCR, and TCRdb's table has in-frame clones only and misses some. This table has about 120,000 clones, more than 70% appearing once. Trimming removed 4 bases at V and 2 bases at J, with 12 bases between. Germline CDR1 reads SGHNT; CDR2 reads YYREEE (reference sequence). The length of the CDR3 is 14 residues. Sample: peripheral blood. The source of this sequence is a human donor in a cohort sampled during active COVID-19. This chain links TRBV5-4 with TRBJ1-1; TRBD1 is a possible D gene (6 bases). The CDR3 DNA sequence: TGTGCCAGCAGCGAGACAGGCTCCAACACTGAAGCTTTCTTT. This encodes CASSETGSNTEAFF.